Listed here are 28 T cell receptor beta chains from one sample, sequenced in a study of Tregs in tolerant kidney transplant recipients. Sequenced by immunoSEQ multiplex PCR; TCRdb stores in-frame clones only, minus some. Among about 83,000 clones listed, roughly 98% were seen once. This specimen was CD4+ T cells from blood, taken before the transplant. These receptors all stem from a human donor who received a combined kidney and bone marrow transplant.

The chain recombines TRBV19 with TRBJ2-2, with D unresolved. The CDR3 covers 14 residues. CDR1 is LNHDA and CDR2 is SQIVND in the germline V gene (reference sequence). The V end lost 0 bases, the J end lost 4 bases, and 6 bases lay between the germline ends. CDR3 in DNA: TGTGCCAGTAGTATAGAGTTTCGCACCGGGGAGCTGTTTTTT. Translation gives CASSIEFRTGELFF. The variable domain in full, completed from reference TRBV19 and TRBJ2-2, reads DGGITQSPKYLFRKEGQNVTLSCEQNLNHDAMYWYRQDPGQGLRLIYYSQIVNDFQKGDIAEGYSVSREKKESFPLTVTSAQKNPTAFYLCASSIEFRTGELFFGEGSRLTVL.

V and J are TRBV4-3 and TRBJ2-1; D not certain. Germline V gives CDR1 LGHNA, CDR2 YSLEER. The CDR3 covers 16 residues. V lost 4 bases, J lost 10 bases, and 23 bases lay in between. In DNA, the CDR3 is TGCGCCAGCAGCCCCGACCTCCTAGTATCGGCAAGCGAGCAGTTCTTC. It is translated as CASSPDLLVSASEQFF.

The rearrangement joins TRBV18 to TRBJ2-7; TRBD2 agrees at 13 bases. J was trimmed by 2 bases and V by 4 bases; bases with no gene match: 5. The germline V gene encodes CDR1 KGHSH and CDR2 LQKENI. The CDR3 is made up of 16 amino acids. The CDR3 is CASSRTGTSGTYEQYF. The CDR3 DNA is TGTGCCAGCTCACGTACCGGGACTAGCGGGACCTACGAGCAGTACTTC.

This clone was observed once. The V and J genes are TRBV10-2 and TRBJ2-5; TRBD2 matches 10 bases. The CDR3 has 15 amino acids. Germline lookup yields CDR1 WSHSY and CDR2 SAAADI. The trim removed 6 bases at V and 2 bases at J, leaving 6 bases unmatched. The CDR3 DNA sequence: TGCGCCAGCAGACTAGCGGGGAGGACTCAAGAGACCCAGTACTTC. Translated, it gives CASRLAGRTQETQYF.

This chain uses TRBV29-1 with TRBJ2-6, with TRBD1 matching 9 bases. This CDR3 is built from 16 residues. The V segment lost 5 bases and the J segment 4 bases; nucleotides outside the gene matches: 9. Per the germline V gene, CDR1 is SQVTM and CDR2 is ANQGSEA. CDR3 amino acids: CSVSGTGRSGANVLTF. In DNA, the CDR3 is TGCAGCGTTTCCGGGACAGGGCGCTCCGGGGCCAACGTCCTGACTTTC.

The chain combines TRBV4-2 with TRBJ2-7, with 10 bases matching TRBD2. Germline CDR1 is LGHNA and CDR2 is YNFKEQ. J lost 7 bases, V lost 1 base, and 7 bases had no gene match. CDR3 length: 15 residues. The CDR3 region has the DNA TGTGCCAGCAGCCAAGTCACTAGCGGGATTCGGGAGCAGTACTTC. This gives the protein CASSQVTSGIREQYF.

The chain uses TRBV14 and TRBJ2-3; D unclear. Germline V lookup: CDR1 SGHDN, CDR2 FVKESK. The CDR3 has 12 amino acids. Trimming cost V 4 bases and J 7 bases, with 9 bases left between them. CDR3 in DNA: TGTGCCAGCAGCCCCAACATGAATACGCAGTATTTT. Translation gives CASSPNMNTQYF.

The chain recombines TRBV6-1 with TRBJ1-4; TRBD1 aligns across 7 bases. The CDR3 extends over 15 amino acids. Losses at the gene ends were 1 base for V and 6 bases for J; bases not matched to a gene: 5. CDR1 and CDR2 (germline): MNHNS, SASEGT. CDR3 bases: TGTGCCAGCAGTGAAGTGAGGGGGCTTGATGAAAAACTGTTTTTT. This sequence encodes CASSEVRGLDEKLFF.

The chain couples TRBV19 to TRBJ1-1; D unresolved. Trimming shortened V by 5 bases and J by 0 bases, and 16 bases separated the two germline ends. Germline loops: CDR1 LNHDA, CDR2 SQIVND (reference sequence). CDR3 length: 16 residues. The CDR3 protein is CASSPRETRMNTEAFF. CDR3 sequence (DNA): TGTGCCAGTAGTCCAAGGGAGACACGGATGAACACTGAAGCTTTCTTT.

The chain links TRBV11-3 to TRBJ2-5; a possible D gene is TRBD1 (5 bases). The CDR3 contains 14 residues. The germline V gene encodes CDR1 SGHNT and CDR2 YENEEA. The germline V and J ends were trimmed by 2 bases and 5 bases, with 12 bases remaining between them. This chain's CDR3 is CASSLTAGSETQYF. The CDR3 DNA reads TGTGCCAGCAGCTTAACCGCAGGGTCGGAGACCCAGTACTTC.

The gene calls are TRBV4-2 and TRBJ2-3; 9 positions agree with TRBD2. The CDR3 is 18 residues long. CDR1 and CDR2 (germline): LGHNA, YNFKEQ. J lost 1 base, V lost 1 base, and 9 bases had no gene match. The CDR3 DNA follows: TGTGCCAGCAGCCAAGGCAAAACTAGCGGGCCACGCACAGATACGCAGTATTTT. Amino acid sequence: CASSQGKTSGPRTDTQYF.

CDR3 loop: CASSLARQETQYF. Written as DNA, the CDR3 is TGTGCCAGCAGCCTAGCTCGGCAAGAGACCCAGTACTTC. This rearrangement joins TRBV6-1 to TRBJ2-5, with D perhaps matching TRBD2 (5 bases). Germline V gives CDR1 MNHNS, CDR2 SASEGT. Trimming pared 6 bases from V and 2 bases from J, leaving 10 bases between. CDR3 length: 13 amino acids.

This sequence joins TRBV6-5 and TRBJ1-1, with D unclear. Germline V gene sequence: CDR1 MNHEY, CDR2 SVGAGI. The CDR3 extends over 14 amino acids. Trimming shortened V by 6 bases and J by 4 bases, and 15 bases separated the two germline ends. CDR3: CASSPGGRSTEAFF. CDR3 DNA: TGTGCCAGCAGCCCGGGAGGTCGGTCCACTGAAGCTTTCTTT.

The V gene is TRBV6-5, the J gene TRBJ2-2; 10 nucleotides align to TRBD1. Germline CDR1 and CDR2: MNHEY and SVGAGI. The CDR3 contains 15 residues. V lost 6 bases, J lost 7 bases, and 8 bases stayed unmatched. The CDR3 loop is CASSDRGLSGGELFF. The CDR3 DNA follows: TGTGCCAGCAGCGACAGGGGGCTTTCGGGCGGGGAGCTGTTTTTT.

The genes are TRBV5-1 and TRBJ2-7; TRBD1 might be the D (6 bases). The V end was cut by 0 bases, the J end by 1 base, with 11 bases between. Germline values: CDR1 SGHRS, CDR2 YFSETQ. The CDR3 sequence is 15 residues long. CDR3 nucleotide sequence: TGCGCCAGCAGCTTGGTAGGGGGAAGATCCTACGAGCAGTACTTC. Translation: CASSLVGGRSYEQYF.

This clone has just one count. The J gene is TRBJ1-1, the V gene TRBV27; 7 bases are shared with TRBD1. Germline V CDR1 and CDR2: MNHEY, SMNVEV (reference sequence). There are 14 residues in the CDR3. Germline trimming cut 5 bases from V and 4 bases from J; bases unmatched to any gene: 7. The CDR3 DNA reads TGTGCCAGCAGTCCGACAGGGTCTACCACTGAAGCTTTCTTT. This codes for CASSPTGSTTEAFF.

This clone was recorded once. This rearrangement joins TRBV11-1 to TRBJ2-2; tentative D call: TRBD2 (6 bases). The V gene lost 1 base and the J gene lost 2 bases, with 11 bases spanning the gap. Germline-derived CDR1 and CDR2 are SGHAT and FQDESV (reference sequence). The CDR3 runs 16 residues. The CDR3 bases are TGTGCCAGCAGCTTAGAGGGACTTGCCAACACCGGGGAGCTGTTTTTT. Encoded protein: CASSLEGLANTGELFF.

CDR3 in DNA: TGTGCCTGGAGAGGACCGGGACTAGCGTTGGGGGAGCAGTACTTC. It codes for CAWRGPGLALGEQYF. V and J are TRBV30 and TRBJ2-7, with 10 bases matching TRBD2. The length of the CDR3 is 15 residues. With 3 bases clipped from V and 7 bases from J, the junction kept 12 bases outside the gene matches. Germline V gene sequence: CDR1 GTSNPN, CDR2 SVGIG (reference sequence).

This chain uses TRBV10-3 with TRBJ1-1, with a weak D call TRBD1 (6 bases). Trimming took off 5 bases at V and 2 bases at J, with 21 bases between the two ends. From germline, CDR1 is ENHRY and CDR2 SYGVKD. The CDR3 totals 17 residues. In nucleotides, the CDR3 is TGTGCCATCAGTACCTGGACCGGGGGGGGACACAACACTGAAGCTTTCTTT. The encoded protein is CAISTWTGGGHNTEAFF.

The rearrangement uses TRBV11-2 and TRBJ2-1; 8 nucleotides align to TRBD2. Trimming removed 2 bases from V and 6 bases from J; junction bases left unmatched: 9. The CDR3 runs to 16 residues. CDR1 and CDR2 (germline): SGHAT, FQNNGV. For the CDR3, the DNA is TGTGCCAGCAGCTTACGTAGAGCGGGAGCCTCCAATGAGCAGTTCTTC. Its translation is CASSLRRAGASNEQFF.

This clone was counted a single time. The CDR3 sequence is CASSESNSAEKLFF. In nucleotides, the CDR3 is TGTGCCAGCAGTGAATCCAACAGTGCTGAAAAACTGTTTTTT. The genes are TRBV6-1 and TRBJ1-4; D not certain. The CDR3 runs 14 residues. V lost 2 bases and J 7 bases, leaving 11 bases between the germline ends. Germline V CDR1 and CDR2: MNHNS, SASEGT.

The chain links TRBV7-8 to TRBJ1-2; 7 bases align to TRBD1. Germline-derived CDR1 and CDR2 are SGHVS and FQNEAQ. This CDR3 contains 16 residues. J lost 0 bases, V lost 2 bases, and 6 bases had no gene match. CDR3 DNA: TGTGCCAGCAGCTTAAGGGGGCTGACAGCTAACTATGGCTACACCTTC. It encodes CASSLRGLTANYGYTF.

This clone was recorded once. The chain links TRBV15 to TRBJ1-3; no clear D gene. V lost 5 bases, J lost 0 bases, and 17 bases lay in between. CDR3 size: 17 residues. The V gene's germline CDR1 is LNHNV and CDR2 YYDKDF (reference sequence). This CDR3 reads CATSASLGPRSGNTIYF. The CDR3 DNA follows: TGTGCCACCAGCGCATCGCTTGGGCCCCGCTCTGGAAACACCATATATTTT.

J is TRBJ2-7 and V is TRBV28; tentative D call: TRBD2 (6 bases). The CDR3 is made up of 13 amino acids. Germline lookup yields CDR1 MDHEN and CDR2 SYDVKM. The ends were cut back, 6 bases at V and 7 bases at J, with 16 bases in the middle. The CDR3, as DNA: TGTGCCAGCAGCCCCGGGGGTTCTTTTGAGCAGTACTTC. Translated: CASSPGGSFEQYF.

The rearrangement joins TRBV11-3 to TRBJ1-2, with D perhaps matching TRBD1 (5 bases). V was clipped by 6 bases and J by 4 bases, with 18 bases between them. CDR3 length: 15 amino acids. Germline values: CDR1 SGHNT, CDR2 YENEEA. The CDR3, as DNA: TGTGCCAGCAGTTCCATGGGGGGGGGAGCCTATGGCTACACCTTC. Amino acid sequence: CASSSMGGGAYGYTF.

V usage is TRBV9 and J usage is TRBJ1-3, with 8 bases that match TRBD1. Per the germline V gene, CDR1 is SGDLS and CDR2 is YYNGEE. V was pared by 4 bases and J by 8 bases, with 8 bases of the junction left unmatched. The CDR3 is 14 amino acids. The CDR3: CASSIRTGWDTIYF. For the CDR3, the DNA is TGTGCCAGCAGCATACGGACAGGGTGGGACACCATATATTTT. The full variable domain, with the rest looked up from reference TRBV9 and TRBJ1-3, is DSGVTQTPKHLITATGQRVTLRCSPRSGDLSVYWYQQSLDQGLQFLIQYYNGEERAKGNILERFSAQQFPDLHSELNLSSLELGDSALYFCASSIRTGWDTIYFGEGSWLTVV.

This clone has only a few counts. The genes are TRBV6-5 and TRBJ1-6, with D unresolved. V lost 2 bases and J lost 13, with 12 bases in between. Germline CDR1 MNHEY, CDR2 SVGAGI. The CDR3 is 13 residues long. The CDR3 DNA reads TGTGCCAGCAGTTACGAGGGCCTGCCTCCCCTCCACTTT. Translation gives CASSYEGLPPLHF.

This sequence joins TRBV5-1 and TRBJ2-5, with D unresolved. This CDR3 region has 16 residues. Germline V CDR1 and CDR2: SGHRS, YFSETQ. V lost 0 bases, J lost 8 bases, and 20 bases lay in between. CDR3 residues: CASSLEARRLEITQYF. CDR3 DNA: TGCGCCAGCAGCTTGGAGGCTCGACGTCTAGAGATAACCCAGTACTTC.